This T cell receptor beta chain was sequenced during a study of CD8+ T cells in alopecia areata (dated by TCRdb to the late 2010s). With respect to the entire study: Treated patients were enrolled in an open-label pilot trial of oral tofacitinib, 5 to 10 mg twice daily, for moderate-to-severe alopecia areata. Tofacitinib was given for 6 to 18 months, followed by 6 months of follow-up off drug to assess delayed response and recurrence. In treated patients, disease severity was measured using the SALT score, which gives the percentage of scalp surface area affected. The study used high-throughput TCRbeta sequencing to examine T cell clonal expansion in alopecia areata, in both the C3H/HeJ mouse model and human patients. Scalp tissue and sorted CD4+ and CD8+ peripheral blood T cells from patchy and totalis/universalis alopecia areata patients and from healthy controls were covered by human TCRbeta sequencing. Biopsies were taken from tofacitinib-treated patients at baseline and again at 4 and 24 weeks into treatment, and several of those patients also had a later scalp biopsy. Scalp clonality was compared among normal scalp (n=4), patchy alopecia areata scalp (n=8), and alopecia totalis/universalis scalp (n=8). RNA was obtained with the PAXgene miRNA kit for fixed scalp, the miRNeasy kit for PBMCs, and the RNeasy kit for mouse skin. Amplification of TCRbeta CDR3 regions was done by immunoSEQ multiplex PCR using 35 Vbeta forward primers and 13 Jbeta reverse primers.

Per the publication, the treatment or condition label means: oral pan-JAK inhibitor, 5-10 mg twice daily. From alopecia areata patients, peripheral blood was collected along with lesional scalp punch biopsies. PBMCs were separated by density centrifugation and stained for CD3, CD4 and CD8, after which CD4+ and CD8+ T cells were sorted on a FACSAria. Paper-wide results and their limitations: Because the treated cohort was small and had only one nonresponder, larger studies are needed to examine links between baseline CD8+ expansion and response. During tofacitinib treatment, many expanded lesional clones stuck around in both scalp and blood, and this persistence may partly explain why relapse happens after treatment is stopped. Resident alphabeta T cells in normal human skin are also sequenced, complicating scalp TCR repertoire analysis, unlike mouse skin dominated by gammadelta T cells. Lesional scalp, especially in alopecia totalis/universalis, showed higher clonality and more expanded CD8+ clones than normal scalp, suggesting antigenic drive. With tofacitinib, both scalp clonality and the number of expanded CD8+ clones among the top 100 scalp clones went down significantly. TCR sequences shared between patients were less clear than in mice, possibly partly because of HLA diversity in the patient population.

Library preparation used the immunoSEQ multiplex PCR assay. RNA was extracted from all samples and reverse transcribed into cDNA as template for TCR sequencing. SuperScript III was used for first-strand cDNA synthesis, primed with a 2:1 mix of oligo-dT and random hexamers. A synthetic immune receptor repertoire was used to assess amplification bias, and residual bias was removed computationally. The original methods were these. Raw reads were preprocessed to remove errors, and CDR3 was defined according to IMGT conventions as the region from the conserved cysteine to phenylalanine. Clonality was calculated as 1 minus Shannon entropy normalized by log2 of the number of productive unique TCRs. CD4 or CD8 identity of scalp clones was inferred by cross-referencing scalp TCRbeta sequences with sorted blood CD4 and CD8 repertoires. TCRdb provides this immuneACCESS table in a form limited to in-frame rearrangements. Some clones are lacking; in checked studies, under half of them reflect an unresolved V gene, and why the rest are absent is not known. The V and J calls and the clone size are those of that table, but D and trimming were determined from the DNA. For this sample the table gives some 180,000 clones, of which about half were detected only once. The ten top clones hold around 9.1% of the sample.

With respect to this clone: Its cognate antigen has yet to be identified. No much larger clone exists at a distance of one base, and base qualities are not known.

The receptor's source is a human donor with alopecia areata. The sample consisted of CD8+ T cells sorted from blood, taken at roughly week 52, from a patient treated with tofacitinib.

The sequence in DNA is TGCGCCAGCAGTGAATCGGGGGGCAAGGCTGAAGCTTTCTTT. This yields the protein CASSESGGKAEAFF. The rearrangement joined TRBV10-1 to TRBJ1-1; 6 matching bases give a weak D call of TRBD1. The CDR3 covers 14 residues, taking in both the cysteine and the phenylalanine. Only the CDR3 region is kept as DNA, spanning 42 bases read in frame from base 1. V is cut by 3 bases and J by 6 bases, and the space between the germline ends is 14 bases. The germline V gene (reference sequence) yields WNHNN for CDR1 and SYGVQD for CDR2.